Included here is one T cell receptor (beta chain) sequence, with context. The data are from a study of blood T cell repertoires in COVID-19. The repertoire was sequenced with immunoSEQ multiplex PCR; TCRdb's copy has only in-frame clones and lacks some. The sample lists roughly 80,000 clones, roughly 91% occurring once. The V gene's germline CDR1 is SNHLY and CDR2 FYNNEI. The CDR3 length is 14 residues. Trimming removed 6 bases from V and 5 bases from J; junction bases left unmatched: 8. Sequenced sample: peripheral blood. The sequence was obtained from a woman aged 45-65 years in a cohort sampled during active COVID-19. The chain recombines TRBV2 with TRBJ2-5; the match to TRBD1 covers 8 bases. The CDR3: CASRPGQEVETQYF. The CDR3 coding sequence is TGTGCCAGCAGACCGGGACAGGAGGTGGAGACCCAGTACTTC.